The 25 T cell receptor beta chains given below trace back to one sample, sequenced in a study of blood T cell repertoires in COVID-19. Assay used: immunoSEQ multiplex PCR; TCRdb lists only in-frame clones, some missing. This sample has roughly 400,000 clones, with approximately 87% found just once. Sequencing was carried out using PBMCs or T cells enriched from blood (not recorded which). Receptors were obtained from a woman aged 45-65 years who had recovered from COVID-19.

V is TRBV7-6 and J is TRBJ1-6; D perhaps matches TRBD1 (5 bases). The CDR3 loop spans 16 amino acids. CDR1 is SGHVS, CDR2 FNYEAQ, per germline. V dropped 4 bases and J dropped 0 bases, with 10 bases sitting between them. The CDR3 spells CASSSGHSSYNSPLHF. Written as DNA, the CDR3 is TGTGCCAGCAGCTCCGGACACAGCTCCTATAATTCACCCCTCCACTTT.

The chain recombines TRBV7-9 with TRBJ2-3; D possibly corresponds to TRBD1 (5 bases). The CDR3 is 13 amino acids. Trimming took 5 bases from V and 3 from J, leaving 9 bases between them. Germline loops: CDR1 SEHNR, CDR2 FQNEAQ (reference sequence). The CDR3 spells CASSTQGTDTQYF. CDR3 in DNA: TGTGCCAGCAGCACCCAGGGAACAGATACGCAGTATTTT.

The genes are TRBV28 and TRBJ2-3, with TRBD1 matching 10 bases. CDR3 length: 16 residues. CDR1 and CDR2 from the germline V gene are MDHEN and SYDVKM. The trim removed 2 bases at V and 3 bases at J, leaving 5 bases unmatched. The DNA for the CDR3 is TGTGCCAGCAGTTTAACGGGGACAGGGGTTACAGATACGCAGTATTTT. As protein: CASSLTGTGVTDTQYF.

This clone came up once. The rearrangement links TRBV28 to TRBJ2-5; weak D call: TRBD2 (6 bases). V gave up 5 bases and J gave up 5 bases, with 18 bases separating them. The V gene's germline CDR1 is MDHEN and CDR2 SYDVKM. The CDR3 covers 15 residues. This CDR3 is CASSPPTSRVETQYF. The CDR3 DNA follows: TGTGCCAGCAGTCCCCCGACTAGTAGGGTGGAGACCCAGTACTTC.

This clone was found a few times. This rearrangement joins TRBV2 to TRBJ2-2; TRBD1 matches 8 bases. This CDR3 has 15 amino acids. Germline CDR1 reads SNHLY; CDR2 reads FYNNEI. J lost 1 base, V lost 5 bases, and 3 bases had no gene match. CDR3 DNA sequence: TGTGCCAGCAGTTACACAGGGGGGAACACCGGGGAGCTGTTTTTT. It translates to CASSYTGGNTGELFF.

V gene TRBV19 combines with J gene TRBJ1-1; possible D gene TRBD1, 5 bases. Germline loops: CDR1 LNHDA, CDR2 SQIVND (reference sequence). The CDR3 sequence is 13 residues long. V lost 3 bases, J lost 5 bases, and 10 bases lay in between. In DNA, the CDR3 is TGTGCCAGTAGTATTTACAGGCGGACTGAAGCTTTCTTT. Protein product: CASSIYRRTEAFF.

The genes are TRBV4-1 and TRBJ1-2, with a possible D match to TRBD1 (5 bases). Trimming took 1 base from V and 1 from J, leaving 13 bases between them. Germline CDR1 MGHRA, CDR2 YSYEKL. CDR3 length: 16 amino acids. CDR3 in amino acids: CASSQGPGVINYGYTF. CDR3 DNA: TGCGCCAGCAGCCAAGGTCCGGGGGTGATTAACTATGGCTACACCTTC.

V gene TRBV28 combines with J gene TRBJ2-3; TRBD1 agrees at 9 bases. The V gene end was trimmed by 0 bases and the J gene end by 5 bases; junction bases not matched to a gene: 9. The germline CDR1 and CDR2 sequences are MDHEN and SYDVKM. This CDR3 is built from 17 residues. CDR3 nucleotides: TGTGCCAGCAGTTTATGGGTCGTGGACAGGGGTGGAGATACGCAGTATTTT. Its protein product is CASSLWVVDRGGDTQYF.

The V and J genes are TRBV28 and TRBJ1-2; no firm D call. The CDR3 is 16 amino acids. Germline V lookup: CDR1 MDHEN, CDR2 SYDVKM. Trimming left V 8 bases short and J 5 bases short, with 24 bases between. CDR3 in amino acids: CASSKVWAGTLYGYTF. CDR3 nucleotides: TGTGCCAGCTCTAAAGTGTGGGCAGGCACGCTTTATGGCTACACCTTC.

The chain is built from TRBV11-2 and TRBJ1-2, with 8 nucleotides matching TRBD1. The CDR3 totals 15 residues. Germline assignment: CDR1 SGHAT and CDR2 FQNNGV. V trimming: 4 bases; J trimming: 4 bases; junction bases outside the gene matches: 8. This chain's CDR3 is CASSSNVDRVYGYTF. The CDR3 region has the DNA TGTGCCAGCAGCTCGAATGTGGACAGGGTCTATGGCTACACCTTC.

The chain has TRBV7-2 and TRBJ2-1; D perhaps matches TRBD1 (5 bases). V lost 3 bases, J lost 0 bases, and 12 bases lay in between. This CDR3 contains 16 residues. Looked up from germline, CDR1 is SGHTA and CDR2 is FQGNSA. As DNA, the CDR3 is TGTGCCAGCAGCTTGGGGCAGCTAAGCTCCTACAATGAGCAGTTCTTC. Translated: CASSLGQLSSYNEQFF.

The rearrangement uses TRBV28 and TRBJ1-3; unclear D gene. This CDR3 has 14 residues. Trimming shortened V by 4 bases and J by 0 bases, and 7 bases separated the two germline ends. Germline CDR1 MDHEN, CDR2 SYDVKM. CDR3 residues: CASSSTNSGNTIYF. CDR3 bases: TGTGCCAGCAGTTCAACAAACTCTGGAAACACCATATATTTT.

This chain joins TRBV27 and TRBJ2-1; the D gene is possibly TRBD1 (5 bases). The germline gives CDR1 MNHEY, CDR2 SMNVEV (reference sequence). With 4 bases removed from V and 12 bases from J, the gap between germline ends came to 16 bases. The CDR3 extends over 13 amino acids. CDR3 in amino acids: CASSSNSGPRQFF. The DNA for the CDR3 is TGTGCCAGCAGTTCGAACTCAGGGCCGAGGCAGTTCTTC.

The rearrangement links TRBV5-5 to TRBJ1-2; 9 bases map to TRBD1. Germline V lookup: CDR1 SGHKS, CDR2 YYEKEE (reference sequence). The CDR3 is 15 amino acids. The V segment lost 5 bases and the J segment 2 bases; nucleotides outside the gene matches: 7. The CDR3 DNA follows: TGTGCCAGCAGGGAAGAGACAGGGGGGAACTATGGCTACACCTTC. It yields the protein CASREETGGNYGYTF. Using reference TRBV5-5 and TRBJ1-2 for the parts outside the CDR3, the full variable domain is DAGVTQSPTHLIKTRGQQVTLRCSPISGHKSVSWYQQVLGQGPQFIFQYYEKEERGRGNFPDRFSARQFPNYSSELNVNALLLGDSALYLCASREETGGNYGYTFGSGTRLTVV.

The rearrangement joins TRBV5-1 to TRBJ1-2; D remains unclear. V was clipped by 7 bases and J by 1 base, with 14 bases between them. The CDR3 runs 14 residues. The germline gives CDR1 SGHRS, CDR2 YFSETQ. The CDR3 region is CASGYRSFNYGYTF. CDR3 bases: TGCGCCAGCGGTTACAGATCCTTTAACTATGGCTACACCTTC.

J is TRBJ1-5 and V is TRBV24-1, with D possibly matching TRBD1 (6 bases). The V gene lost 2 bases and the J gene lost 0 bases, with 16 bases spanning the gap. This CDR3 comprises 18 residues. From germline, CDR1 is KGHDR and CDR2 SFDVKD. DNA of the CDR3: TGTGCCACCAGTGATTCCCCGGGAGGGGGGGTTAGCAATCAGCCCCAGCATTTT. This encodes CATSDSPGGGVSNQPQHF.

The chain couples TRBV7-6 to TRBJ2-5, with D perhaps matching TRBD2 (5 bases). Trimming cost V 5 bases and J 2 bases, with 9 bases left between them. Germline V gene sequence: CDR1 SGHVS, CDR2 FNYEAQ. The CDR3 totals 13 residues. CDR3 sequence: CASSAGRQETQYF. CDR3 DNA sequence: TGTGCCAGCAGCGCGGGCCGGCAAGAGACCCAGTACTTC.

This clone was seen only a few times. This chain links TRBV5-4 with TRBJ2-1; D remains unclear. The germline V gene has CDR1 SGHNT and CDR2 YYREEE (reference sequence). Trimming took 4 bases from V and 7 from J, leaving 18 bases between them. The CDR3 sequence is 15 residues long. The CDR3 sequence is CASSLGDRLRNEQFF. The DNA of the CDR3 is TGTGCCAGCAGCCTGGGCGACCGACTTAGGAATGAGCAGTTCTTC.

The chain combines TRBV6-1 with TRBJ2-7; TRBD2 matches at 8 bases. Germline lookup yields CDR1 MNHNS and CDR2 SASEGT. The V gene end was trimmed by 1 base and the J gene end by 4 bases; junction bases not matched to a gene: 3. The CDR3 runs 14 residues. The CDR3 DNA follows: TGTGCCAGCAGTGAAGGGACTAGCCGTTACGAGCAGTACTTC. This sequence encodes CASSEGTSRYEQYF.

V gene TRBV6-1 combines with J gene TRBJ2-7; no clear D. Germline lookup yields CDR1 MNHNS and CDR2 SASEGT. V lost 3 bases, J lost 0 bases, and 18 bases lay in between. This CDR3 is 17 amino acids long. In DNA, the CDR3 is TGTGCCAGCAGTGACCTCGGTGGGTCAGGAAACTCCTACGAGCAGTACTTC. It is translated as CASSDLGGSGNSYEQYF.

The V and J genes are TRBV5-1 and TRBJ2-2; D is uncertain. This CDR3 comprises 15 residues. Germline loops: CDR1 SGHRS, CDR2 YFSETQ. V lost 0 bases to trimming and J lost 2 bases, with 8 bases between them. The chain's CDR3 is CASSLVQRNTGELFF. DNA for the CDR3: TGCGCCAGCAGCTTGGTACAGAGAAACACCGGGGAGCTGTTTTTT.

The rearrangement joins TRBV3-1 (or the pseudogene TRBV3-2) to TRBJ1-1; D uncertain. Germline CDR1 LGHDT, CDR2 YNNKEL (reference sequence). This CDR3 spans 19 amino acids. With 2 bases removed from V and 0 bases from J, the gap between germline ends came to 22 bases. This CDR3 is CASSQSIITLNEMNTEAFF. The CDR3 nucleotides read TGTGCCAGCAGCCAAAGCATTATTACGCTAAACGAAATGAACACTGAAGCTTTCTTT.

The CDR3: CAISESQGTGELFF. The CDR3 nucleotides are TGTGCCATCAGTGAGTCGCAGGGAACCGGGGAGCTGTTTTTT. This chain joins TRBV10-3 and TRBJ2-2, with a possible D match to TRBD1 (5 bases). V was trimmed by 0 bases and J by 5 bases, leaving 7 bases between them. The CDR3 is 14 amino acids. CDR1 is ENHRY, CDR2 SYGVKD, per germline.

The J gene is TRBJ1-3, the V gene TRBV19, with no clear D. The CDR3 extends over 18 amino acids. Trimming stripped 4 bases from V and 0 bases from J, with 19 bases between. From germline, CDR1 is LNHDA and CDR2 SQIVND (reference sequence). CDR3 sequence reads: CASSKVGQALISGNTIYF. The DNA for the CDR3 is TGTGCCAGTAGTAAAGTAGGTCAGGCCCTCATCTCTGGAAACACCATATATTTT.

The V call is TRBV29-1, the J call TRBJ1-2; the match to TRBD1 covers 8 bases. The CDR3 spans 13 residues. Per germline, CDR1 SQVTM and CDR2 ANQGSEA. J was trimmed by 5 bases and V by 5 bases; bases with no gene match: 7. The CDR3 loop reads CSVPGDRFYGYTF. In nucleotides, the CDR3 is TGCAGCGTTCCCGGGGACAGGTTTTATGGCTACACCTTC.